This T cell receptor beta chain was identified in a study of T cells in Graves' hyperthyroidism and ophthalmopathy (dated by TCRdb to about 2019). Broadly, across the study: Peripheral blood was collected at initial diagnosis, before any treatment. TCR V-J signatures able to tell the groups apart were searched for in a discovery cohort of 100 patients, of whom around 43 had Graves' ophthalmopathy and about 60 had stable Graves' hyperthyroidism. Prospective prediction of ophthalmopathy was tested in an independent validation cohort of 18 to 20 hyperthyroidism patients and 17 patients who later progressed to ophthalmopathy. The 90 to 100 discovery patients were randomly divided into training and test sets at a 7:3 ratio. Thyroid tissue and blood T-cell repertoires from roughly six Graves' hyperthyroidism patients were also compared in the study. After blood sampling, hyperthyroidism patients were treated with methimazole at a starting dose of 30 mg daily, and ophthalmopathy patients were treated with high-dose intravenous methylprednisolone. TCR Vbeta CDR3 sequencing of fewer than 150 peripheral blood samples (43 ophthalmopathy, under 80 hyperthyroidism and approximately 17 progressor patients) is reported in the paper. Summary of the overall study and its limitations: A model built on a 13 V-J signature distinguished ophthalmopathy from stable hyperthyroidism, reaching around 88% sensitivity and 81.08% specificity in cross-validation and 80%/75% in testing. In validation, the model predicted progression to ophthalmopathy a median of about 5.9 months before onset, with approximately 70% sensitivity and nearly 75% specificity. Blood samples also contained most of the expanded thyroid clonotypes (frequency above 0.001), which suggests that blood repertoires may reflect thyroid immune responses. No statistical method was used to set the sample size in advance, and investigators knew the group allocation.

In the ophthalmopathy patients, disease was moderately to severely active, with a Clinical Activity Score of 3 or more, a NOSPECS grade of 4 or more, and a duration of less than 3 months. The study excluded patients with uncontrolled infections, other autoimmune diseases, pregnancy or lactation. Clinical symptoms, serum thyroxine and TRAb, thyroid ultrasound, and orbital computed tomography formed the basis for the diagnoses. Ficoll-Paque density gradient centrifugation was used to isolate PBMCs from under 11 ml of fresh peripheral blood. Total RNA was extracted using Trizol reagent, and RNA quality was assessed on an Agilent 2100 Bioanalyzer. Amplification of TCR beta CDR3 regions was carried out from RNA transcripts. The TCR CDR3 was subjected to a first round of RT-PCR using the HTBI primer set and the Qiagen OneStep RT-PCR kit. A second multiplex PCR round built the libraries, followed by size selection and purification. The libraries were sequenced on an Illumina HiSeq2000 using paired-end 100 bp reads. The study's processing was this. SOAPnuke was used to process the raw data, throwing out any read that contained adapters or uncalled bases, had a mean Phred below 15, or lacked an exact constant-primer or identifier match. High-quality paired reads were merged using COPE v1.2.5, and each unique nucleotide sequence was defined as a clonotype. MiTCR v1.1 was used to align clonotypes to the IMGT TRBV, TRBD and TRBJ reference segments. The analysis was restricted to V-J combinations with a frequency above 0.0001, which together covered 99.2% of the repertoires. The TCS score was defined as F50 (clonal expansion) divided by E x V (chaos), with BLOSUM62-based TCRdist calculated between CDR3 peptides within each V-J. Welch's t-statistics and random forest reduced approximately 520 V-J features to roughly 13, which were used in a naive Bayes classifier (R e1071). The similarity between thyroid and blood repertoires was quantified using the Morisita-Horn index. TCRdb cleaned the public reads at Q25 with fastp, built clones with MiXCR and kept in-frame beta chains. For every CDR3 protein sequence, its rows merge into one entry that carries the most common genes and DNA. TCRdb, not the authors, supplied the V and J calls. This sample has fewer than 750,000 distinct CDR3 sequences in its table, and roughly 15% of those were observed once. The biggest ten clones account for around 4.5% of the sample.

This clonotype was picked up many times. The antigen it recognizes is unknown. No base-level quality is on record; no much larger clone is a single base apart. The CDR3 sequence holds 13 residues, the cysteine and phenylalanine included. Only the CDR3 DNA is retained, 39 bases long and in frame from the first base. V and J are truncated by 5 bases and 1 base respectively, leaving an intervening sequence of 11 bases. According to the germline V gene (reference sequence), CDR1 reads DFQATT and CDR2 reads SNEGSKA. What was sequenced was blood. The sequence was obtained from a woman aged 40-49 years with Graves' ophthalmopathy. This sequence uses TRBV20-1 and TRBJ1-1; the D gene assignment is ambiguous. Here is the DNA: TGCAGTGCTCTTGGCCCCGAGAACACTGAAGCTTTCTTT. Translated, this gives CSALGPENTEAFF.